This is a list of T cell receptor beta chains from one sample in a study of graft-versus-host responses after intestinal transplantation. The protocol was immunoSEQ multiplex PCR, while the TCRdb copy is restricted to in-frame clones and leaves out a portion. The sample includes approximately 70,000 clones, 70% to 90% of them seen just once. Their cognate antigens are unknown. The material was unstimulated CD8+ T cells sorted from spleen or lymph node cells, obtained before intestinal transplant. The receptors were sampled from a human donor who received an intestinal transplant. Each CDR3 is given with its conserved first and last residue. A D gene is named only where the DNA matches it firmly. Size tells how often a clone was seen (once, few, many) or the class of an expanded clone, and some rows leave it out.

J gene | clone size | D gene | V gene | CDR3 protein | CDR3 DNA
TRBJ2-1 | few | TRBD2 | TRBV6-4 | CASSAGTSGSEQFF | TGTGCCAGCAGTGCCGGGACTAGCGGGAGTGAGCAGTTCTTC
TRBJ2-2 | NA | NA | TRBV9 | CASSASRRRGTGELFF | TGTGCCAGCAGCGCCTCTCGCCGGAGAGGAACCGGGGAGCTGTTTTTT
TRBJ1-1 | NA | NA | TRBV9 | CASSSRGLGVNTEAFF | TGTGCCAGCAGCTCCAGAGGGCTCGGGGTCAACACTGAAGCTTTCTTT
TRBJ2-5 | NA | TRBD2 | TRBV5-1 | CASSLGEGAPQETQYF | TGCGCCAGCAGCTTGGGGGAGGGAGCCCCCCAAGAGACCCAGTACTTC
TRBJ1-2 | NA | NA | TRBV5-1 | CASSSGLRTGGYTF | TGCGCCAGCAGCTCGGGACTCCGAACGGGTGGCTACACCTTC
TRBJ2-7 | NA | NA | TRBV6-5 | CASSYGRGGEQYF | TGTGCCAGCAGTTACGGCAGGGGCGGCGAGCAGTACTTC
TRBJ2-5 | NA | TRBD2 | TRBV4-1 | CASSQEGSGPQETQYF | TGCGCCAGCAGCCAAGAAGGTAGCGGGCCACAAGAGACCCAGTACTTC
TRBJ2-2 | NA | TRBD2 | TRBV5-1 | CASSLSGGPTGELFF | TGCGCCAGCAGCTTAAGCGGGGGCCCCACCGGGGAGCTGTTTTTT
TRBJ1-1 | NA | NA | TRBV7-9 | CASSLGQLGRNTEAFF | TGTGCCAGCAGCCTTGGACAGCTGGGACGGAACACTGAAGCTTTCTTT
TRBJ1-1 | NA | NA | TRBV7-8 | CASEEVNTEAFF | TGTGCCAGCGAGGAGGTGAACACTGAAGCTTTCTTT
TRBJ2-3 | NA | NA | TRBV28 | CASSRPPFPTDEVTQYF | TGTGCCAGCAGTCGACCTCCATTCCCTACAGATGAAGTTACGCAGTATTTT
TRBJ2-5 | NA | NA | TRBV4-1 | CASSQVGGQETQYF | TGCGCCAGCAGCCAAGTCGGGGGCCAAGAGACCCAGTACTTC
TRBJ2-7 | NA | TRBD1 | TRBV27 | CASSLRAGTAYEQYF | TGTGCCAGCAGTTTGAGGGCCGGGACAGCTTACGAGCAGTACTTC
TRBJ2-1 | NA | TRBD2 | TRBV5-1 | CASSSLHDSGGFKNEQFF | TGCGCCAGCAGCTCGCTCCACGACAGCGGGGGATTTAAGAATGAGCAGTTCTTC